These 22 T cell receptor beta chains were all obtained from the same sample, sequenced in a study of blood T cell repertoires in COVID-19. Using immunoSEQ multiplex PCR, the repertoire was profiled, and TCRdb retains in-frame clones only, with some absent. Counted here are roughly 130,000 clones, around 76% occurring once; the ten biggest clones make up around 13%. Sequencing input: peripheral blood. Receptors were obtained from a man older than 75 with acute or convalescent COVID-19.

The chain uses TRBV20-1 and TRBJ1-3; TRBD1 might be the D (6 bases). CDR3 size: 17 residues. Germline values: CDR1 DFQATT, CDR2 SNEGSKA (reference sequence). Trimming left V 3 bases short and J 0 bases short, with 18 bases between. CDR3 amino acids: CSASNREKALSGNTIYF. The CDR3 coding sequence is TGCAGTGCTAGTAACAGGGAGAAAGCTCTCTCTGGAAACACCATATATTTT.

This sequence joins TRBV9 and TRBJ2-5; D might be TRBD2 (6 bases). Trimming took off 4 bases at V and 2 bases at J, with 15 bases between the two ends. This CDR3 comprises 15 residues. Per germline, CDR1 SGDLS and CDR2 YYNGEE. The CDR3 DNA is TGTGCCAGCAGCCTAATGGGGACTTCACAAGAGACCCAGTACTTC. Translation gives CASSLMGTSQETQYF. Filled out from reference TRBV9 and TRBJ2-5, the complete variable domain reads DSGVTQTPKHLITATGQRVTLRCSPRSGDLSVYWYQQSLDQGLQFLIQYYNGEERAKGNILERFSAQQFPDLHSELNLSSLELGDSALYFCASSLMGTSQETQYFGPGTRLLVL.

The rearrangement links TRBV30 to TRBJ1-1; 7 nucleotides line up with TRBD1. The CDR3 is 14 amino acids. Germline CDR1 is GTSNPN and CDR2 is SVGIG (reference sequence). Trimming took 5 bases from V and 5 from J; bases not matched to a gene: 11. The CDR3 coding sequence is TGTGCCTGGGGATCGGGACAGCTTAGGACTGAAGCTTTCTTT. Translating gives CAWGSGQLRTEAFF. The entire variable domain, with the rest obtained from reference TRBV30 and TRBJ1-1, is as follows: SQTIHQWPATLVQPVGSPLSLECTVEGTSNPNLYWYRQAAGRGLQLLFYSVGIGQISSEVPQNLSASRPQDRQFILSSKKLLLSDSGFYLCAWGSGQLRTEAFFGQGTRLTVV.

The J gene is TRBJ1-6, the V gene TRBV6-5; TRBD1 matches 7 bases. CDR1 and CDR2 from the germline V gene are MNHEY and SVGAGI. V lost 0 bases, J lost 7 bases, and 3 bases stayed unmatched. This CDR3 region has 15 residues. Here the CDR3 DNA reads TGTGCCAGCAGTTACTCCCGGACAGGAAATTCACCCCTCCACTTT. Protein sequence: CASSYSRTGNSPLHF.

The chain has TRBV6-6 and TRBJ2-5, with 12 bases identical to TRBD2. This CDR3 region has 17 residues. V lost 6 bases, J lost 5 bases, and 13 bases stayed unmatched. Germline values: CDR1 MNHNY, CDR2 SVGAGI (reference sequence). The CDR3 bases are TGTGCCAGCAGCCGAGAGACTAGCGGGGGATTCCGGGAGACCCAGTACTTC. It encodes CASSRETSGGFRETQYF.

DNA for the CDR3: TGTGCCAGCAGTCGTTCGACTAGTCGGCCCTACGAGCAGTACTTC. This encodes CASSRSTSRPYEQYF. The chain uses TRBV5-8 and TRBJ2-7, with D maybe TRBD2 (6 bases). The V and J ends lost 5 bases and 2 bases respectively, with 17 bases between them. Germline values: CDR1 SGHTS, CDR2 YDEGEE. The CDR3 spans 15 residues.

The chain uses TRBV7-9 and TRBJ1-1; D unresolved. In germline, CDR1 is SEHNR, CDR2 FQNEAQ (reference sequence). The length of the CDR3 is 12 residues. The ends were cut back, 2 bases at V and 4 bases at J, with 5 bases in the middle. This chain's CDR3 is CASSLLLTEAFF. Here the CDR3 DNA reads TGTGCCAGCAGCTTATTACTCACTGAAGCTTTCTTT.

The chain carries TRBV28 and TRBJ1-4, with D possibly being TRBD1 (5 bases). Germline CDR1 is MDHEN and CDR2 is SYDVKM. The CDR3 extends over 15 amino acids. V shed 10 bases and J shed 5 bases, with 20 bases lying between them. The CDR3 DNA is TGTGCCACCAAAAGGGAGGGACCCTACAATGAAAAACTGTTTTTT. Translation: CATKREGPYNEKLFF.

The J gene is TRBJ2-5, the V gene TRBV7-3; TRBD1 aligns across 7 bases. J lost 5 bases, V lost 5 bases, and 5 bases had no gene match. CDR1 SGHTA and CDR2 FQGTGA come from the germline V gene. The CDR3 length is 13 residues. The CDR3 here is CASSLTGVETQYF. The CDR3 DNA reads as TGTGCCAGCAGCCTCACAGGGGTGGAGACCCAGTACTTC. The full variable domain, rest sourced from reference TRBV7-3 and TRBJ2-5, is GAGVSQTPSNKVTEKGKYVELRCDPISGHTALYWYRQSLGQGPEFLIYFQGTGAADDSGLPNDRFFAVRPEGSVSTLKIQRTERGDSAVYLCASSLTGVETQYFGPGTRLLVL.

Many counts were recorded for this clone. The chain uses TRBV27 and TRBJ2-5; TRBD2 agrees at 14 bases. Germline values: CDR1 MNHEY, CDR2 SMNVEV (reference sequence). The CDR3 runs 16 residues. J gave up 3 bases and V 0 bases, and 0 bases lay outside the gene matches. The CDR3 loop is CASSLSTSGGEETQYF. CDR3 nucleotide sequence: TGTGCCAGCAGTTTATCGACTAGCGGGGGGGAAGAGACCCAGTACTTC.

This sequence joins TRBV30 and TRBJ1-5, with TRBD1 as a possible D gene (6 bases). Trimming cost V 2 bases and J 12 bases, with 14 bases left between them. The CDR3 is 12 amino acids. Germline V gives CDR1 GTSNPN, CDR2 SVGIG (reference sequence). For the CDR3, the DNA is TGTGCCTGGAGTCCCCTCAGGGGCCGCCAGCATTTT. Its protein product is CAWSPLRGRQHF.

Concerning this clone itself: The sample holds other DNA sequences that translate to the same CDR3. The V and J genes are TRBV5-1 and TRBJ1-1, with TRBD1 identical over 7 bases. Germline V lookup: CDR1 SGHRS, CDR2 YFSETQ. The V and J ends lost 2 bases and 1 base, in that order; junction bases with no gene match: 2. The CDR3 loop spans 14 amino acids. CDR3 nucleotide sequence: TGCGCCAGCAGCTTAGGGGACAGGAACACTGAAGCTTTCTTT. Translating gives CASSLGDRNTEAFF.

This chain connects TRBV3-1 (or the pseudogene TRBV3-2) to TRBJ2-3; D ambiguous. CDR1 and CDR2 from the germline V gene are LGHDT and YNNKEL (reference sequence). V was clipped by 0 bases and J by 6 bases, with 10 bases between them. This CDR3 region has 14 residues. The CDR3 nucleotides read TGTGCCAGCAGCCAAGACTTAGCTGAGGATACGCAGTATTTT. As protein: CASSQDLAEDTQYF.

The rearrangement joins TRBV7-2 to TRBJ2-3; 8 bases match TRBD1. The CDR3 contains 16 residues. Germline trimming cut 4 bases from V and 0 bases from J; bases unmatched to any gene: 6. Germline-derived CDR1 and CDR2 are SGHTA and FQGNSA. This chain's CDR3 is CASSSRQGRSTDTQYF. The CDR3 DNA is TGTGCCAGCAGCTCCAGACAGGGGCGGAGCACAGATACGCAGTATTTT.

This clone was recorded only once. The genes are TRBV3-1 (or the pseudogene TRBV3-2) and TRBJ1-2; a possible D gene is TRBD1 (6 bases). Per the germline V gene, CDR1 is LGHDT and CDR2 is YNNKEL (reference sequence). V was pared by 7 bases and J by 2 bases, with 11 bases between. The CDR3 has 13 amino acids. The chain's CDR3 is CASTQGLNYGYTF. CDR3 in DNA: TGTGCCAGCACCCAGGGGCTGAACTATGGCTACACCTTC.

The rearrangement uses TRBV2 and TRBJ2-2, with unresolved D. Germline values: CDR1 SNHLY, CDR2 FYNNEI. With 6 bases removed from V and 1 base from J, the gap between germline ends came to 9 bases. CDR3 length: 14 amino acids. For the CDR3, the DNA is TGTGCCAGCAGCGGTTCAAGGAACACCGGGGAGCTGTTTTTT. Amino acid sequence: CASSGSRNTGELFF.

This clone has more than one count but fewer than ten. V is TRBV29-1 and J is TRBJ2-1; D remains unclear. The CDR3 consists of 14 residues. From germline, CDR1 is SQVTM and CDR2 ANQGSEA. Trimming took off 6 bases at V and 3 bases at J, with 15 bases between the two ends. The CDR3 region is CSVNSGDFYNEQFF. The CDR3 coding sequence is TGCAGCGTCAATTCCGGAGACTTCTACAATGAGCAGTTCTTC.

This clone was detected a few times. The chain combines TRBV3-1 (or the pseudogene TRBV3-2) with TRBJ1-1, with D uncertain. Trimming removed 4 bases at V and 3 bases at J, with 3 bases between. CDR1 is LGHDT and CDR2 is YNNKEL in the germline V gene (reference sequence). The CDR3 is 11 amino acids. CDR3 nucleotide sequence: TGTGCCAGCAGCCCTTACACTGAAGCTTTCTTT. Translation gives CASSPYTEAFF.

The J gene is TRBJ2-2, the V gene TRBV7-3; the D gene is possibly TRBD2 (6 bases). Germline loops: CDR1 SGHTA, CDR2 FQGTGA. The V and J ends lost 2 bases and 4 bases respectively, with 8 bases between them. This CDR3 is built from 14 residues. CDR3 loop: CASSLGGATGELFF. CDR3 bases: TGTGCCAGCAGCTTAGGCGGGGCCACCGGGGAGCTGTTTTTT.

CDR3 sequence: CSVAQGGGYEQYF. CDR3 nucleotide sequence: TGCAGCGTTGCACAGGGGGGGGGCTACGAGCAGTACTTC. V is TRBV29-1 and J is TRBJ2-7; D might be TRBD1 (8 bases). CDR3 length: 13 amino acids. V was pared by 4 bases and J by 3 bases, with 13 bases between. Germline-derived CDR1 and CDR2 are SQVTM and ANQGSEA.

V and J are TRBV6-5 and TRBJ1-5; 9 nucleotides match TRBD1. This CDR3 comprises 14 residues. Germline V lookup: CDR1 MNHEY, CDR2 SVGAGI. Trimming at V came to 9 bases and at J to 8 bases, leaving 11 bases not matched to a gene. CDR3 sequence reads: CASLLTGGWEPQHF. Written as DNA, the CDR3 is TGTGCCAGTCTGCTTACAGGGGGCTGGGAGCCCCAGCATTTT.

This chain uses TRBV5-1 with TRBJ1-2, with TRBD1 matching 9 bases. Germline V gene sequence: CDR1 SGHRS, CDR2 YFSETQ. The CDR3 length is 15 residues. Trimming cost V 4 bases and J 6 bases; bases outside gene matches: 10. CDR3 bases: TGCGCCAGCAGCAGTTGGGACAGGGAGATGGATGGCTACACCTTC. Protein product: CASSSWDREMDGYTF.